The 11 T cell receptor beta chains in this list originate from one sample, sequenced in a study of T cells expressing NK-cell markers. TCRdb re-called the 5' RACE reads; every CDR3 protein appears as one record, without DNA. The specimen's table records roughly 380,000 distinct CDR3 sequences. Source material: blood T cells: a sorted CD56 or NKG2C T cell subset, CD4+ or CD8+ T cells, or bulk PBMC T cells (not recorded which). All receptors derive from a man aged 18-70 years in good health.

The V call is TRBV5-4, the J call TRBJ1-2; TCRdb's D gene call, TRBD1, goes unchecked for lack of DNA. The germline CDR1 and CDR2 sequences are SGHNT and YYREEE (reference sequence). The length of the CDR3 is 15 residues. The CDR3: CASSLNRGQSNGYTF. The full variable domain, its missing parts supplied by reference TRBV5-4 and TRBJ1-2, is ETGVTQSPTHLIKTRGQQVTLRCSSQSGHNTVSWYQQALGQGPQFIFQYYREEENGRGNFPPRFSGLQFPNYSSELNVNALELDDSALYLCASSLNRGQSNGYTFGSGTRLTVV.

The genes are TRBV7-8 and TRBJ2-1; the TRBD2 assignment by TCRdb is unverifiable without DNA. The CDR3 contains 16 residues. Germline CDR1 and CDR2: SGHVS and FQNEAQ. The CDR3 sequence: CASSTTSGGFWNEQFF.

The chain has TRBV7-2 and TRBJ1-1; without DNA, the TCRdb call of TRBD1 cannot be checked. The CDR3 covers 15 residues. The germline CDR1 and CDR2 sequences are SGHTA and FQGNSA. The chain's CDR3 is CASSWEGARNTEAFF.

The chain is built from TRBV11-2 and TRBJ2-1; absent DNA, TCRdb's TRBD2 call cannot be checked. The CDR3 spans 16 residues. Germline V gene lookup returns CDR1 SGHAT and CDR2 FQNNGV. The CDR3 loop is CASSLDPGLATNEQFF.

The chain combines TRBV6-1 with TRBJ2-7; TCRdb selects TRBD1, and the lack of DNA leaves this call unchecked. Germline-derived CDR1 and CDR2 are MNHNS and SASEGT. This CDR3 region has 15 residues. The CDR3 sequence is CASRAPGPRTYEQYF.

The gene calls are TRBV12-3 or TRBV12-4 and TRBJ2-5; checking the TCRdb D call of TRBD1 is not possible without DNA. The CDR3 is 20 residues long. CDR3 protein: CASSLVGGWARAGGQETQYF.

The gene calls are TRBV7-8 and TRBJ1-4; TCRdb reports TRBD1, a call that lacks DNA to check it against. Per the germline V gene, CDR1 is SGHVS and CDR2 is FQNEAQ. The CDR3 sequence is 15 residues long. The chain's CDR3 is CASSLGTGTREKLFF.

The chain employs TRBV19 and TRBJ2-3; TCRdb lists TRBD1, though no DNA is available to test this call. The CDR3 sequence is 15 residues long. Per germline, CDR1 LNHDA and CDR2 SQIVND (reference sequence). CDR3 in amino acids: CASSPRTGITDTQYF.

CDR3 residues: CAISTGTGIYEQYF. The chain employs TRBV10-3 and TRBJ2-7; the TCRdb call, TRBD1, lacks DNA for checking. The V gene's germline CDR1 is ENHRY and CDR2 SYGVKD. The CDR3 loop spans 14 amino acids.

The V call is TRBV7-8, the J call TRBJ2-4; TCRdb's D call of TRBD1 is untestable without DNA. Germline CDR1 reads SGHVS; CDR2 reads FQNEAQ. The CDR3 length is 15 residues. This CDR3 reads CASSWAGGAKNIQYF.

This chain connects TRBV18 to TRBJ2-7; the D call of TRBD2 rests on TCRdb alone, since no DNA is present to check it. Germline V CDR1 and CDR2: KGHSH, LQKENI. The CDR3 is made up of 13 amino acids. This CDR3 reads CASSLNGGREQYF.